Following are 14 T cell receptor beta chains from one sample sequenced in a study of shared clonotypes between healthy human individuals. Produced via immunoSEQ multiplex PCR; TCRdb's table is partial and in-frame only. The sample consists of around 700,000 clones, 55% to 85% of them appearing once. The sequenced sample consisted of memory CD4+ T cells sorted from blood. Subset: CD45RA-negative fraction. The receptors come from a woman aged 30 to 39 in good health.

This clone was recorded only once. V and J are TRBV5-1 and TRBJ1-1; unclear D gene. V lost 5 bases and J 0 bases, leaving 11 bases between the germline ends. The CDR3 contains 14 residues. Germline loops: CDR1 SGHRS, CDR2 YFSETQ. The CDR3 is CASRSGVMNTEAFF. CDR3 bases: TGCGCCAGCAGGTCCGGGGTGATGAACACTGAAGCTTTCTTT.

V is TRBV4-1 and J is TRBJ2-2; 14 nucleotides match TRBD2. Germline CDR1 reads MGHRA; CDR2 reads YSYEKL. The V and J ends lost 2 bases and 0 bases, in that order; junction bases with no gene match: 5. This CDR3 spans 19 amino acids. The CDR3 loop reads CASSQPGLAGEANTGELFF. CDR3 in DNA: TGCGCCAGCAGCCAACCGGGACTAGCGGGAGAGGCGAACACCGGGGAGCTGTTTTTT.

This chain uses TRBV11-2 with TRBJ1-4; D unresolved. CDR1 and CDR2 from the germline V gene are SGHAT and FQNNGV. The ends were cut back, 3 bases at V and 0 bases at J, with 8 bases in the middle. The CDR3 sequence is 15 residues long. Here the CDR3 reads CASSLGDTTNEKLFF. CDR3 nucleotides: TGTGCCAGCAGCTTGGGTGACACAACTAATGAAAAACTGTTTTTT.

The rearrangement joins TRBV27 to TRBJ1-1; perhaps TRBD1 as D (5 bases). V lost 6 bases and J 4 bases, leaving 15 bases between the germline ends. The CDR3 covers 14 residues. The germline V gene has CDR1 MNHEY and CDR2 SMNVEV (reference sequence). Here the CDR3 DNA reads TGTGCCAGCAGGTCCCTGGAGGGGTTCACTGAAGCTTTCTTT. Encoded protein: CASRSLEGFTEAFF.

The J gene is TRBJ2-4, the V gene TRBV6-1, with D maybe TRBD1 (5 bases). The germline gives CDR1 MNHNS, CDR2 SASEGT. This CDR3 comprises 15 residues. V dropped 7 bases and J dropped 7 bases, with 20 bases sitting between them. CDR3 loop: CASKLTTVRLNIQYF. For the CDR3, the DNA is TGTGCCAGCAAACTCACGACAGTACGTTTGAACATTCAGTACTTC.

This clone has more than one count but fewer than ten. The chain recombines TRBV29-1 with TRBJ1-1; tentative D call: TRBD1 (5 bases). This CDR3 contains 14 residues. Trimming removed 6 bases at V and 2 bases at J, with 16 bases between. The germline V gene encodes CDR1 SQVTM and CDR2 ANQGSEA. The CDR3 sequence is CSVKLQRGNTEAFF. The DNA of the CDR3 is TGCAGCGTGAAACTACAGAGGGGCAACACTGAAGCTTTCTTT.

The chain couples TRBV7-6 to TRBJ2-2; 7 bases line up with TRBD2. J lost 2 bases, V lost 5 bases, and 8 bases had no gene match. The germline V gene has CDR1 SGHVS and CDR2 FNYEAQ. The CDR3 sequence is 16 residues long. The CDR3 coding sequence is TGTGCCAGCAGCAGAACGGGACTACGCAACACCGGGGAGCTGTTTTTT. Translation gives CASSRTGLRNTGELFF.

Of note for this clone: A read error is possible here, since a much larger clone lies one base away. The sample holds other DNA sequences that translate to the same CDR3. This chain connects TRBV6-6 to TRBJ1-1; perhaps TRBD1 as D (5 bases). Trimming took off 5 bases at V and 1 base at J, with 5 bases between the two ends. Per germline, CDR1 MNHNY and CDR2 SVGAGI (reference sequence). This CDR3 region has 12 residues. The DNA of the CDR3 is TGTGCCAGCAGTGACAGGAACACTGAAGCTTTCTTT. Amino acid sequence: CASSDRNTEAFF.

The chain has TRBV7-2 and TRBJ2-3; 14 bases match TRBD2. CDR1 and CDR2 from the germline V gene are SGHTA and FQGNSA. With V trimmed by 5 bases and J by 6 bases, 10 bases remained unmatched. The CDR3 has 17 residues. Here the CDR3 DNA reads TGTGCCAGCAGCGTGGGACTAGCGGGAGTAAGTTCCGATACGCAGTATTTT. Amino acids: CASSVGLAGVSSDTQYF.

The chain combines TRBV28 with TRBJ1-5, with D tentatively TRBD1 (5 bases). The V gene's germline CDR1 is MDHEN and CDR2 SYDVKM. The CDR3 contains 15 residues. Trimming removed 5 bases from V and 3 bases from J, with 14 bases in between. The CDR3 is CASSPDDRPNQPQHF. DNA of the CDR3: TGTGCCAGCAGTCCAGACGACAGACCCAATCAGCCCCAGCATTTT.

This chain uses TRBV5-1 with TRBJ2-5; maybe TRBD1 (5 bases). V was cut by 6 bases and J by 5 bases, with 17 bases left in between. CDR3 length: 14 residues. Germline loops: CDR1 SGHRS, CDR2 YFSETQ. CDR3 protein: CASTQVDLGETQYF. The CDR3 DNA follows: TGCGCCAGCACACAGGTAGACCTTGGGGAGACCCAGTACTTC.

This chain links TRBV28 with TRBJ1-4; no clear D. The V and J ends lost 6 bases and 7 bases respectively, with 15 bases between them. CDR3 size: 14 residues. Germline V CDR1 and CDR2: MDHEN, SYDVKM. CDR3 loop: CASRSGSLIEKLFF. DNA for the CDR3: TGTGCCAGCAGGAGCGGCAGTTTGATTGAAAAACTGTTTTTT.

The J gene is TRBJ2-1, the V gene TRBV7-8; 8 bases are shared with TRBD2. The CDR3 has 17 residues. Per germline, CDR1 SGHVS and CDR2 FQNEAQ. The V gene end was trimmed by 7 bases and the J gene end by 4 bases; junction bases not matched to a gene: 15. CDR3 region: CASTPPYPLAGYNEQFF. The CDR3 nucleotides are TGTGCCAGCACCCCACCGTATCCGCTAGCGGGTTACAATGAGCAGTTCTTC.

This clone appeared many times. The chain has TRBV7-2 and TRBJ1-1; D is unresolved. Trimming shortened V by 4 bases and J by 6 bases, and 12 bases separated the two germline ends. Germline V gives CDR1 SGHTA, CDR2 FQGNSA. The CDR3 covers 13 residues. The CDR3 DNA is TGTGCCAGCAGCTCCCAGCGGGATGCTGAAGCTTTCTTT. Encoded protein: CASSSQRDAEAFF. Using reference TRBV7-2 and TRBJ1-1 for the parts outside the CDR3, the full variable domain is GAGVSQSPSNKVTEKGKDVELRCDPISGHTALYWYRQSLGQGLEFLIYFQGNSAPDKSGLPSDRFSAERTGGSVSTLTIQRTQQEDSAVYLCASSSQRDAEAFFGQGTRLTVV.